This T cell receptor (beta chain) was captured in a study of cytomegalovirus exposure and HLA in healthy donors. Study information: The roughly 110 validation repertoires matched the 500 to 750 first-cohort repertoires in platform, a later analysis reported.

A word on this clone: Antigen unknown.

Whole-study findings and limits: Cytomegalovirus-associated status was assigned to 150 or so TCR beta chains. According to a subsequent analysis, TCR clusters from the first cohort were inclined to appear together in the roughly 120 validation repertoires.

V was pared by 0 bases and J by 1 base, with 7 bases between. Germline V gene sequence: CDR1 LGHNA, CDR2 YNFKEQ. This CDR3 contains 15 residues. Only in-frame clones appear in the TCRdb table, and some are missing; sequencing was by immunoSEQ multiplex PCR. The table has tens of thousands of clones, over 85% seen once. From the roughly 120-subject validation cohort, which was separate from the roughly 670-subject first cohort, the donors were drawn. The chain uses TRBV4-2 and TRBJ2-4, with a possible D match to TRBD1 (5 bases). The sequencing sample was made of PBMCs. This clonotype was sampled from a woman between 18 and 29 years old in good health and CMV-seropositive. As DNA, the CDR3 is TGTGCCAGCAGCCAAGATCCAGGGGCCAAAAACATTCAGTACTTC. Residues: CASSQDPGAKNIQYF.